The sequence of this TCR beta chain was determined in a study of early T cells in non-severe SARS-CoV-2 infection. TCRdb reprocessed the 5' RACE reads with MiXCR, giving one entry per CDR3 protein. Of some 77,000 distinct CDR3 sequences listed, less than 20% were seen once; the top ten hold about 3%. Germline V gene lookup returns CDR1 LGHDT and CDR2 YNNKEL (reference sequence). The V end was cut by 0 bases, the J end by 5 bases, with 10 bases between. The CDR3 runs to 14 residues. The chain has TRBV3-1 and TRBJ2-5, with D tentatively TRBD1 (6 bases). The sequence came from an adult who was a healthcare worker with PCR-confirmed SARS-CoV-2 infection or an uninfected control (not recorded which). The sequenced material came from whole blood. The DNA of the CDR3 is TGTGCCAGCAGCCAAGAGGACAGTCTGGAGACCCAGTACTTC. Amino acids: CASSQEDSLETQYF.